This T cell receptor (beta chain) comes out of a study of cytomegalovirus exposure and HLA in healthy donors (dated by TCRdb to 2015 to 2018). As for the study more broadly: An earlier analysis of roughly 630 of the donors reported roughly 270 Gb of sequence data and more than 90 million unique TCR beta sequences from about 200 million T cells. Roughly 300 gigabases of sequencing data and tens of millions of unique TCR sequences were included in an early release covering about 600 HLA-typed donors. Of the roughly 390 genotyped donors, approximately 81% were placed in the genetic ancestry cluster associated with self-reported Caucasian donors. The aim of the study was to test whether cataloging public T cell receptors could identify signatures of past pathogen exposure. The T cell repertoires of 666 subjects were profiled by immunosequencing and related to cytomegalovirus serostatus. In addition to the first cohort of approximately 670 subjects, a separate validation cohort of 130 or so different subjects was used. To predict cytomegalovirus infection status, the study combined high-throughput TCR immunosequencing, statistical association of individual TCRs with disease status, and machine learning. A later analysis re-examined previously published TCR beta repertoires from just over 650 donors and added high-resolution HLA genotyping to investigate patterns of TCR occurrence. The later analysis used no new phenotypic data to find candidate immune exposures, relying instead on TCR beta sequences and their occurrence across donors. In an earlier analysis of 500 to 650 of the donors, high-throughput TCR beta sequencing was used to judge whether each TCR beta V gene segment behaved as functional or pseudogenic. Donor age, sex, ethnicity and CMV serostatus were compiled alongside the repertoire data. In a later genetic analysis, genome-wide SNP genotypes for about 65% of the roughly 670 donors were used, and that subset was treated as a discovery cohort. All discovery cohort repertoires had been generated using a single sequencing platform. HLA typing covered class I and class II loci at four-digit resolution. The number of typed donors differed by locus: roughly 629-630 for A, B, C, DRB1 and DQB1; approximately 530 for DQA1; 606 for DPA1; and roughly 450 for DPB1. Because of strong linkage in the cohort, roughly five DR-DQ haplotypes were treated as single units for association and clustering. Among roughly 400 genotyped donors of the cohort, an average of roughly 240,000 unique TCR beta nucleotide sequences were sequenced per donor, around 18% of them non-productive. What the authors observed across the whole study: A later genetic analysis reported fewer N-insertions in productive TCRs among donors in an Asian-associated ancestry cluster than the roughly 620-donor mean. For the cohort, immune exposure information was limited to CMV serostatus. The classifier was reported to diagnose cytomegalovirus status with high specificity and sensitivity in both the original cohort and the validation cohort. A later analysis associated 16,951 TCR beta sequences with specific HLA alleles at a false discovery rate of 0.05. The cohort was sequenced for TCR beta chains only, and without alpha or paired-chain data the features that could be detected were limited. A group of highly shared sequence variants was considered likely to be a technical artifact of the sequencing pipeline. In a later analysis, most CMV-associated TCR beta chains were found to appear HLA-restricted, with HLA associations seemingly driven largely by CMV exposure. The study gave a list of roughly 150 TCR beta chains associated with cytomegalovirus. A further reported finding was that TCR beta sequences accurately predicted the HLA-A and HLA-B alleles for most subjects in the first cohort. Some IMGT-functional V segments, including TRBV6-2 and TRBV6-3, could not be told apart with the 87-base-pair reads, so those segments were excluded. A later genetic analysis associated a missense DCLRE1C variant with V-gene and J-gene trimming of TCR beta chains, and an independent cohort replicated the association. Because counts were too low, fewer than 20 rarely observed V segments, including chromosome 9 orphons, were excluded from the earlier analysis of 587 of the donors. Sequencing depth was assumed to be roughly uniform across donors in the presence/absence analyses, though that assumption may not hold. While some public TCRs were present in many individuals, most TCR sequences turned up only very rarely across donors. Assigning TCR associations to individual alleles was difficult when HLA alleles, especially DR and DQ, strongly co-occurred. Several of the top co-occurrence clusters appeared to be linked to parvovirus B19, influenza, CMV and Epstein-Barr virus, according to a later analysis. Correlated functional status among segregating V segments might be attributable to linkage disequilibrium, but an unknown experimental factor could not be ruled out. In a later analysis, HLA-associated TCR beta chains were found to be more clonally expanded and to have lower generation probabilities than equally common non-associated chains. In an earlier analysis of roughly 560 of the donors, most TCR beta V segments were observed in productive rearrangements about 90% or about 30% of the time, broadly matching IMGT annotations. The authors suggested that the approach could potentially be extended to other disease states and immunological phenotypes. A later analysis found that TCR association rates varied across HLA loci, with DRB1 alleles showing the most associated TCRs and HLA-C alleles the fewest. A few of the identified cytomegalovirus-associated TCR beta chains were confirmed in vitro to be specific for cytomegalovirus antigens. HLA typing was unavailable for some donors at each locus, so association tests used only the typed subset.

There are 12 amino acids in the CDR3, from cysteine to phenylalanine inclusive. The only DNA kept is the CDR3, 36 bases in frame from the first base. As encoded in the germline V gene, CDR1 is KGHSH while CDR2 is LQKENI. V lost 5 bases and J lost 5 bases; the stretch between them is 9 bases long. The cohort comprised 550 to 700 healthy bone marrow donors. Cohort members were all nominally healthy when sampled, although unrecorded immune exposures were likely present. The donor was CMV seronegative and belonged to the group of over 300 seronegative cohort members. A peripheral blood sample was provided by each donor, and peripheral blood mononuclear cells were used for TCR beta sequencing. The Qiagen DNeasy Blood Extraction Kit was used to extract genomic DNA from the blood cell samples. Library method: the immunoSEQ multiplex PCR assay. For the multiplex PCR, a mixture combining 60 forward primers for TCR Vbeta segments and 13 reverse primers for TCR Jbeta segments was used. A multiplex PCR assay on genomic DNA amplified the CDR3 region of rearranged TCR beta genes. The amplified TCR beta libraries were sequenced on the Illumina HiSeq System as 87-base-pair reads. The published analysis was carried out like this. Across the 600 to 700 repertoires, a later analysis counted about 81 million unique TCR beta chains, 9.5 million to 12 million of which were shared by at least two donors. To remove PCR and sequencing errors, raw reads were error-corrected and collapsed into unique sequences using a nearest-neighbor algorithm that merged closely related sequences. Alignment of CDR3 sequences to IMGT reference sequences was used to assign V, D and J gene segments. Each retained sequence needed at least a six-nucleotide match to both a V gene segment and a J gene segment. A rearrangement counted as productive if the CDR3 had no stop codons and remained in frame with V and J, and every other rearrangement counted as non-productive. Following IMGT convention, CDR3 was defined as the stretch from the second conserved V-encoded cysteine up to the conserved J-encoded phenylalanine. In an earlier analysis of 587 of the donors, sequences lacking an unambiguous match to a single V gene segment were excluded. In an earlier analysis of more than 500 of the donors, a V segment was called functional when productive rearrangements were above 56.7%, and segregating when the standard deviation between donors exceeded 5%. A statistical classification framework was built to diagnose cytomegalovirus status from the catalog of TCR beta chain sequences. In a later analysis, V and J genes were assigned by comparing TCR nucleotide sequences against IMGT/GENE-DB human TR gene sequences. The TCRdist pipeline was used in a later analysis to assign CDR3 sequences and most-parsimonious VDJ recombination scenarios. In a later analysis, each TCR beta chain was defined by its CDR3 amino acid sequence together with its V-gene family, and reads lacking a unique V-gene family were excluded. A later analysis removed several hundred highly shared, low-generation-probability nucleotide sequences to deal with suspected cross-contamination and a sequencing artifact. A later analysis calculated a clonal expansion index for each public chain from normalized within-repertoire ranks of inferred template counts. A later analysis computed generation probabilities with a VDJ recombination model fitted to out-of-frame rearrangements, and checked the results against IGoR. In a later analysis, TCR-TCR, TCR-HLA and TCR-CMV co-occurrence was scored with hypergeometric tests, and a repertoire-size bias correction was applied to TCR pairs. In a later analysis, false discovery rates were estimated by permuting HLA or CMV assignments 20 times. In a later analysis, co-occurring TCRs were grouped using DBSCAN, with TCRdist sequence similarity added in when clustering inside HLA-allele-positive subsets. Repertoires with fewer than 30,000 or more than 120,000 public chains, plus five repertoires with anomalous nucleotide sharing, were excluded from co-occurrence clustering. In its TCRdb copy, this immuneACCESS table keeps in-frame sequences only and misses some clones. Where compared with another copy, unresolved V genes explain less than half of these, and the others have no known cause. V and J calls and clone size are copied from that table; D and trimming were computed from the DNA. Present in this sample are around 190,000 clones, approximately 86% of which were seen just once. The ten largest clonotypes hold 1.1% of the sample.

Points on this clone: Its recognized antigen is unknown. Nothing much larger sits one base from this clone, and base qualities are not available.

The sequence was collected from a boy between 2 and 10 years old in good health and CMV-seronegative. Input material: PBMCs. This receptor chain uses TRBV18 and TRBJ1-1; TRBD1 is a possible D gene, resting on 5 matching bases. Read as DNA, the sequence is TGTGCCAGCTCATCCGGGGGGACTGAAGCTTTCTTT. The resulting protein is CASSSGGTEAFF. The full variable domain, with segments outside the CDR3 supplied by the reference TRBV18 and TRBJ1-1 proteins, appears as NAGVMQNPRHLVRRRGQEARLRCSPMKGHSHVYWYRQLPEEGLKFMVYLQKENIIDESGMPKERFSAEFPKEGPSILRIQQVVRGDSAAYFCASSSGGTEAFFGQGTRLTVV.